These T cell receptor beta chains were read from a single sample in a study of spatial heterogeneity in lung cancer. TCRdb used MiXCR to reprocess the 5' RACE reads, holding one entry per CDR3 protein. The sample yields approximately 44,000 distinct CDR3 sequences, approximately 15% seen once. The sample in question was PBMCs, obtained at surgery. All receptors derive from a male donor with early-stage non-small cell lung cancer. Each CDR3 is given with its conserved first and last residue.

CDR3 protein	J gene	V gene
CASTMGWNTEAFF	TRBJ1-1	TRBV28
CSASMASYEQYF	TRBJ2-7	TRBV20-1
CSARRSGRTSYNEQFF	TRBJ2-1	TRBV20-1
CASSRAKRDEQFF	TRBJ2-1	TRBV7-2
CASSPAVFSGLAKNIQYF	TRBJ2-4	TRBV5-1
CASNLGDETQYF	TRBJ2-5	TRBV6-6
CSASAFTGGTEAFF	TRBJ1-1	TRBV20-1
CASSQDHGTPYGYTF	TRBJ1-2	TRBV4-3
CASSLLAARTNEKLFF	TRBJ1-4	TRBV5-6
CSASFGLAADTQYF	TRBJ2-3	TRBV20-1
CASSLNGGRASGELFF	TRBJ2-2	TRBV11-2
CASSLSYDHGYTF	TRBJ1-2	TRBV11-1
CSVRYSYNSPLHF	TRBJ1-6	TRBV29-1
CASSSHRDRDTGYTF	TRBJ1-2	TRBV27
CASNLAGPPKNIQYF	TRBJ2-4	TRBV6-6
CASSDSSGSSYNEQFF	TRBJ2-1	TRBV6-4
CAASRDISNQPQHF	TRBJ1-5	TRBV10-3
CASAVAAKNIQYF	TRBJ2-4	TRBV7-9
CASSLWGANGYTF	TRBJ1-2	TRBV27
CSVETDGYEQYF	TRBJ2-7	TRBV29-1
CASSLAGLGTEAFF	TRBJ1-1	TRBV5-1